The present entry profiles one TCR beta chain with its context. Its antigen is as yet unknown. This specimen comes from a study of blood T cells in healthy people across ages. Findings and caveats of the study: A roughly linear age-dependent decrease characterized TCR beta diversity per million T cells. Bulk PBMC profiling left naive and antigen-experienced comparisons inconclusive. It was found that TCR beta diversity correlated strongly with the percentage of naive T cells.

Trimming at V came to 5 bases and at J to 14 bases, leaving 12 bases not matched to a gene. The CDR3 extends over 14 amino acids. CDR1 MDHEN and CDR2 SYDVKM come from the germline V gene. Next came a second PCR, run for about 7 to 12 cycles, which used a sample-barcoded 5' primer along with a J-beta primer mix. CDR3-containing paired-end reads numbered at least 3 million in each sample. MiXCR, applied by TCRdb to the 5' RACE reads, yields one record per CDR3 protein. Found here are fewer than 800,000 distinct CDR3 sequences, over 20% of them singletons; the top ten hold 3.5% to 4%. This TCR was sampled from a man between 65 and 79 years old in good health. The material sequenced was blood. V gene TRBV28 combines with J gene TRBJ2-1; TRBD2 agrees at 10 bases. The CDR3 DNA follows: TGTGCCAGCAGTATAACTTCCCTAGCGGGAGAAAAGTTCTTC. Translation: CASSITSLAGEKFF.